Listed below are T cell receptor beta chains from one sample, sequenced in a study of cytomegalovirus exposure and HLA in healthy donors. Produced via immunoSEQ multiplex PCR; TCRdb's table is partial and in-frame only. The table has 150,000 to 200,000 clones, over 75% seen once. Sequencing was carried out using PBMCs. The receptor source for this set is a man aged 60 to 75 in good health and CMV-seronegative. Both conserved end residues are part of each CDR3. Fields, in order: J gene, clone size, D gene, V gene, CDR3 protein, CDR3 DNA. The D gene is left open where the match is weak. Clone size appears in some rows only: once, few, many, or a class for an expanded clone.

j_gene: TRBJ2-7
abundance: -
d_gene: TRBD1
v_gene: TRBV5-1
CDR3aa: CASSLGDRDSYEQYF
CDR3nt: TGCGCCAGCAGCTTGGGGGACAGGGACTCCTACGAGCAGTACTTC

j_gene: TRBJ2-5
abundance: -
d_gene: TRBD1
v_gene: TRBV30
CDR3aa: CAWGSGGRETQYF
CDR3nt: TGTGCCTGGGGTTCAGGGGGTAGGGAGACCCAGTACTTC

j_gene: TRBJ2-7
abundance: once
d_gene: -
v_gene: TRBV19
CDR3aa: CASKRAGGDSYEQYF
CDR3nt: TGTGCCAGTAAGCGAGCTGGGGGCGATTCCTACGAGCAGTACTTC

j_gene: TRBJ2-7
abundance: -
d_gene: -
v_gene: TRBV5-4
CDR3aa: CASSFFGSYEQYF
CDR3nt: TGTGCCAGCAGCTTCTTCGGCTCCTACGAGCAGTACTTC

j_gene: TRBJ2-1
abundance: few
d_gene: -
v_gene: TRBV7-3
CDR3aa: CASSLGANNEQFF
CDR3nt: TGTGCCAGCAGCTTAGGAGCGAACAATGAGCAGTTCTTC

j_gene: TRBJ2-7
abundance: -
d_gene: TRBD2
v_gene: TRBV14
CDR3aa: CASSPGLVGEQYF
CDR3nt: TGTGCCAGCAGCCCCGGACTAGTGGGGGAGCAGTACTTC

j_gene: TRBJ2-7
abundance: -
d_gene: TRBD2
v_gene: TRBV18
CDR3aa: CASSPSGDEQYF
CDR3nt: TGTGCCAGCTCACCCAGCGGGGACGAGCAGTACTTC

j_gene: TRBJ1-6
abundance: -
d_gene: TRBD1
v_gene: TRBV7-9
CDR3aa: CASSPGQATNNSPLHF
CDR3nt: TGTGCCAGCAGCCCCGGACAGGCCACCAATAATTCACCCCTCCACTTT

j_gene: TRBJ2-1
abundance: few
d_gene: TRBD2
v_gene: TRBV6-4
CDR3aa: CASSDGSGWSNNEQFF
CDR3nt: TGTGCCAGCAGTGACGGTAGCGGGTGGTCTAACAATGAGCAGTTCTTC

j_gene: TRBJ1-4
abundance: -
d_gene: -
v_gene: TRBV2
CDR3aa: CASKIVEAGSLFF
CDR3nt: TGTGCCAGCAAAATCGTTGAGGCAGGGTCACTGTTTTTT

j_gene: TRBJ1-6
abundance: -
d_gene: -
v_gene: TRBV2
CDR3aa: CASSVRGSDNSPLHF
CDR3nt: TGTGCCAGCAGTGTTCGAGGGAGCGATAATTCACCCCTCCACTTT

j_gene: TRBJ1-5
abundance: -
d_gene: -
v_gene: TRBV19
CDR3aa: CASSISGGNQPQHF
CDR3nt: TGTGCCAGTAGTATTTCGGGGGGCAATCAGCCCCAGCATTTT

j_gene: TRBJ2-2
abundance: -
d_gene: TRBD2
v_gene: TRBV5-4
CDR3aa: CASSLAGGPLVVGPELFF
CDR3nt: TGTGCCAGCAGTCTAGCGGGAGGGCCACTAGTAGTCGGGCCGGAGCTGTTTTTT

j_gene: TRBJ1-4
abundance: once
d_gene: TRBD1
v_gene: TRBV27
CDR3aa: CATRDSFNEKLFF
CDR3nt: TGTGCCACCAGGGACAGCTTTAATGAAAAACTGTTTTTT

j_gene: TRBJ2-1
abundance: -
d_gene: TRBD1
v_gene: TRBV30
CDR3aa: CAWEVPRGPLGNEQFF
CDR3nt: TGTGCCTGGGAGGTTCCTAGGGGGCCCCTCGGGAATGAGCAGTTCTTC

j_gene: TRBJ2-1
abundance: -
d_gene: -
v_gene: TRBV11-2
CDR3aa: CASSLFGSGSAYNEQFF
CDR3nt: TGTGCCAGCAGCTTATTCGGGAGCGGTTCGGCCTACAATGAGCAGTTCTTC

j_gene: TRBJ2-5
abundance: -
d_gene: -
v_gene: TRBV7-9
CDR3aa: CASSLGFRGTIQETQYF
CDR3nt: TGTGCCAGCAGCTTAGGGTTTCGGGGAACTATACAAGAGACCCAGTACTTC

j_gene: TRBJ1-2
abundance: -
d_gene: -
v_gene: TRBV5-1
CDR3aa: CASNPIGENNYGYTF
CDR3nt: TGCGCCAGCAACCCCATCGGGGAGAATAACTATGGCTACACCTTC

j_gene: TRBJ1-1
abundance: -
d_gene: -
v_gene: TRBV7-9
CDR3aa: CASSLARAGAFF
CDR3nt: TGTGCCAGCAGCTTAGCGCGGGCCGGGGCTTTCTTT

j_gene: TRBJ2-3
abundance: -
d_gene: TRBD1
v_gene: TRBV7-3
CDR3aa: CASSPNTGGTDTQYF
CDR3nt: TGTGCCAGCAGTCCAAATACAGGGGGCACAGATACGCAGTATTTT